The table lists the clone carrying this T cell receptor (beta chain) with a few counts. Its antigen is undetermined. The junction departs from germline at one end; a sequencing error may be responsible. This record belongs to a study of T cells in Graves' hyperthyroidism and ophthalmopathy. Roughly 9.1 ml of fresh peripheral blood supplied the PBMCs. From RNA transcripts, TCR beta CDR3 regions were amplified. A set of HTBI primers served as the primers for a first-round RT-PCR of the TCR CDR3. Each CDR3 protein gets one entry after TCRdb re-called the multiplex PCR reads with MiXCR. The profile shows some 380,000 distinct CDR3 sequences, about 14% of them singletons. CDR3 length: 16 amino acids. Germline values: CDR1 MNHNS, CDR2 SASEGT. Study results and limitations: Most thyroid clonotypes with frequency above 0.001 were detected in blood.

Sequenced sample: blood. The receptor comes from a young man with Graves' hyperthyroidism that later progressed to Graves' ophthalmopathy. This chain connects TRBV6-1 to TRBJ1-5; TRBD1 agrees at 8 bases. The CDR3 here is CAGRVTGGYSNQPQHF. The CDR3 coding sequence is TGTGCCGGCAGGGTCACAGGGGGATATAGCAATCAGCCCCAGCATTTT.